The clone carrying this T cell receptor beta chain was counted only a few times. What it binds is not known. The data derive from a study of cytomegalovirus exposure and HLA in healthy donors. Study context: The Caucasian-associated ancestry cluster contained about 80% of the 300 to 450 genotyped donors. Findings and caveats of the study: Later analysis identified several of the most significant clusters that appeared linked to common viral pathogens. Later work associated fewer than 20,000 TCR beta sequences with HLA alleles at 0.05 false discovery rate.

V lost 2 bases, J lost 0 bases, and 7 bases lay in between. CDR1 and CDR2 (germline): SGDLS, YYNGEE. This CDR3 region has 14 residues. Both 60 Vbeta primers and 13 Jbeta primers went into the PCR. Sequencing used immunoSEQ multiplex PCR; TCRdb keeps in-frame clones, though not all of them. The sample includes 150,000 to 200,000 clones, 84% of them seen just once. This chain joins TRBV9 and TRBJ2-3; tentative D call: TRBD1 (5 bases). The TCR was taken from a girl between 10 and 17 years old in good health and CMV-seropositive. The specimen sequenced was PBMCs. CDR3 nucleotide sequence: TGTGCCAGCAGCGTGACAGTTAGCACAGATACGCAGTATTTT. It is translated as CASSVTVSTDTQYF.